The 16 T cell receptor beta chains below come from one sample, sequenced in a study of CD8+CD57+ T cells in acquired aplastic anemia. TCR beta VDJ and CDR3 were profiled, and genomic DNA was the template. TCRdb itself ran the reads through MiXCR, one entry per CDR3 protein. The table records about 81,000 distinct CDR3 sequences, under 50% of them present only once. Sequenced material: sorted CD4+, CD8+, or CD8+CD57+ T cells (not recorded which) from PBMCs. The receptors originated from a human donor in good health, serving as a control.

A few counts support this clonotype. This chain connects TRBV28 to TRBJ2-5; the D call may be TRBD1 or TRBD2 (5 bases each). CDR3 length: 14 residues. The V and J ends lost 2 bases and 1 base respectively, with 8 bases between them. Germline CDR1 reads MDHEN; CDR2 reads SYDVKM. CDR3 protein: CASSLGDPQETQYF. In DNA form, the CDR3 reads TGTGCCAGCAGTTTAGGGGACCCCCAAGAGACCCAGTACTTC.

The sample holds many counts of this clonotype. V gene TRBV12-3 or TRBV12-4 combines with J gene TRBJ1-5; 7 bases are a match to TRBD1. Losses at the gene ends were 6 bases for V and 6 bases for J; bases not matched to a gene: 5. This CDR3 contains 13 residues. The CDR3 protein is CASRGGGGQPQHF. DNA for the CDR3: TGTGCCAGCAGGGGAGGGGGCGGTCAGCCCCAGCATTTT.

The rearrangement joins TRBV25-1 to TRBJ2-3; TRBD2 agrees at 8 bases. The CDR3 consists of 16 residues. CDR1 and CDR2 from the germline V gene are MGHDK and SYGVNS. Trimming took 4 bases from V and 3 from J; bases not matched to a gene: 9. CDR3 sequence: CASSAAGRGVTDTQYF. Written as DNA, the CDR3 is TGTGCCAGCAGTGCCGCCGGGCGGGGGGTTACAGATACGCAGTATTTT.

The J gene is TRBJ1-1, the V gene TRBV7-2; a possible D gene is TRBD1 (5 bases). Germline CDR1 reads SGHTA; CDR2 reads FQGNSA. The CDR3 loop spans 13 amino acids. The ends were cut back, 5 bases at V and 4 bases at J, with 11 bases in the middle. DNA for the CDR3: TGTGCCAGCAGCCTATACCAGGGCACTGAAGCTTTCTTT. Amino acid sequence: CASSLYQGTEAFF.

This clonotype was observed at least ten times. The chain carries TRBV9 and TRBJ1-2; a possible D gene is TRBD1 (6 bases). The CDR3 is 16 residues long. V was trimmed by 3 bases and J by 1 base, leaving 16 bases between them. Germline V gives CDR1 SGDLS, CDR2 YYNGEE. The CDR3, as DNA: TGTGCCAGCAGCGAACCGGGGGGGGCAAATAACTATGGCTACACCTTC. Its translation is CASSEPGGANNYGYTF.

Many counts were recorded for this clonotype. V is TRBV19 and J is TRBJ2-1, with 8 bases that match TRBD1. The CDR3 sequence is 14 residues long. V lost 3 bases to trimming and J lost 6 bases; unmatched junction nucleotides: 4. Per the germline V gene, CDR1 is LNHDA and CDR2 is SQIVND (reference sequence). The CDR3 loop is CASSMYGQGNEQFF. DNA for the CDR3: TGTGCCAGTAGTATGTACGGACAGGGCAATGAGCAGTTCTTC.

The sample holds many counts of this clonotype. V is TRBV5-1 and J is TRBJ1-1; 7 nucleotides line up with TRBD1. Losses at the gene ends were 5 bases for V and 3 bases for J; bases not matched to a gene: 13. Germline V CDR1 and CDR2: SGHRS, YFSETQ. The CDR3 loop spans 16 amino acids. CDR3 bases: TGCGCCAGCAGACTCCTCGGGACAGATACACACACTGAAGCTTTCTTT. This translates into CASRLLGTDTHTEAFF.

The rearrangement joins TRBV7-9 to TRBJ1-6; D is undetermined. The CDR3 sequence is 13 residues long. Per germline, CDR1 SEHNR and CDR2 FQNEAQ (reference sequence). V shed 3 bases and J shed 6 bases, with 6 bases lying between them. This CDR3 reads CASSFHLNSPLHF. CDR3 coding DNA: TGTGCCAGCAGCTTTCACCTTAATTCACCCCTCCACTTT.

This clonotype appeared many times. The chain employs TRBV5-6 and TRBJ2-7, with 9 positions matching TRBD1. Germline-derived CDR1 and CDR2 are SGHDT and YYEEEE. V shed 7 bases, J shed 5 bases, and the junction held 4 bases outside the gene matches. This CDR3 has 12 amino acids. CDR3 in amino acids: CASDGTGNEQYF. CDR3 sequence (DNA): TGTGCCAGCGACGGGACAGGGAACGAGCAGTACTTC.

The chain is built from TRBV11-1 and TRBJ2-2; D unclear. This CDR3 contains 16 residues. The V gene lost 5 bases and the J gene lost 0 bases, with 13 bases spanning the gap. The germline V gene has CDR1 SGHAT and CDR2 FQDESV (reference sequence). The chain's CDR3 is CASSPRQKANTGELFF. In DNA, the CDR3 is TGTGCCAGCAGCCCCAGACAAAAGGCGAACACCGGGGAGCTGTTTTTT.

CDR3 sequence reads: CASGGWGEDAFF. As DNA, the CDR3 is TGTGCTAGTGGGGGTTGGGGTGAGGACGCTTTCTTT. This chain joins TRBV12-5 and TRBJ1-1; D not certain. CDR1 is LGHNT, CDR2 FRNRAP, per germline. V gave up 6 bases and J gave up 11 bases, with 16 bases separating them. The CDR3 extends over 12 amino acids.

The genes are TRBV3-1 and TRBJ1-2; perhaps TRBD1 as D (5 bases). In germline, CDR1 is LGHDT, CDR2 YNNKEL (reference sequence). This CDR3 has 13 residues. V lost 2 bases to trimming and J lost 3 bases, with 7 bases between them. The CDR3 region is CASSQRGHYGYTF. The CDR3 DNA reads as TGTGCCAGCAGCCAACGGGGACACTATGGCTACACCTTC.

The chain recombines TRBV19 with TRBJ2-1, with 7 bases matching TRBD1. The germline CDR1 and CDR2 sequences are LNHDA and SQIVND (reference sequence). There are 15 residues in the CDR3. Germline trimming cut 7 bases from V and 0 bases from J; bases unmatched to any gene: 6. DNA for the CDR3: TGTGCCAGTACCGGTAGACAGGGCTCCTACAATGAGCAGTTCTTC. This encodes CASTGRQGSYNEQFF.

Concerning this clonotype: This may be a read error, as it is one base from a much larger clone. V gene TRBV20-1 combines with J gene TRBJ2-3; TRBD1 might be the D (7 bases). CDR1 and CDR2 from the germline V gene are DFQATT and SNEGSKA (reference sequence). The V and J ends lost 1 base and 5 bases respectively, with 19 bases between them. This CDR3 comprises 16 residues. CDR3 sequence (DNA): TGCAGTGCTAGAGGCGTCTTTCCGGGGGACAGAGATACGCAGTATTTT. It is translated as CSARGVFPGDRDTQYF.

The gene calls are TRBV10-3 and TRBJ1-3, with TRBD1 matching over 8 bases. J lost 0 bases, V lost 10 bases, and 8 bases had no gene match. Per the germline V gene, CDR1 is ENHRY and CDR2 is SYGVKD. The CDR3 is 15 amino acids. In DNA, the CDR3 is TGTGCCACCGAGACAGGGGCGTCCTCTGGAAACACCATATATTTT. Translating it yields CATETGASSGNTIYF.

The chain's CDR3 is CASSLQGATEAFF. The CDR3 nucleotides read TGTGCCAGCAGTTTACAGGGGGCCACTGAAGCTTTCTTT. The V call is TRBV27, the J call TRBJ1-1; 8 bases fit TRBD1. This CDR3 is 13 amino acids long. The V gene end was trimmed by 2 bases and the J gene end by 4 bases; junction bases not matched to a gene: 0. The V gene's germline CDR1 is MNHEY and CDR2 SMNVEV (reference sequence).